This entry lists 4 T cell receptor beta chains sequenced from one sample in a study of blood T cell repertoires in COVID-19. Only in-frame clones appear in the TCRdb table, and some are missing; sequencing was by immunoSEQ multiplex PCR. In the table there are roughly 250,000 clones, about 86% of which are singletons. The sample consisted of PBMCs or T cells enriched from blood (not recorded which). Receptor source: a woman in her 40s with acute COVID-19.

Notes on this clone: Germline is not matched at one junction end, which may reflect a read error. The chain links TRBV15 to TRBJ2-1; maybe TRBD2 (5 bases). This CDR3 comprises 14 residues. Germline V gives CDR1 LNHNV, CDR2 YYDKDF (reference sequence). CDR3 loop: CATSSLDDYDEQFF. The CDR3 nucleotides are TGTGCCACCAGCAGCCTGGACGACTACGATGAGCAGTTCTTC.

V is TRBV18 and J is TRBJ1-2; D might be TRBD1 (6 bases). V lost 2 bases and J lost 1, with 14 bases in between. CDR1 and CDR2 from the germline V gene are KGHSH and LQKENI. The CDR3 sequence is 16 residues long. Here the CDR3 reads CASSPSVGQLNYGYTF. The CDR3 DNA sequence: TGTGCCAGCTCACCAAGCGTTGGACAGCTTAACTATGGCTACACCTTC.

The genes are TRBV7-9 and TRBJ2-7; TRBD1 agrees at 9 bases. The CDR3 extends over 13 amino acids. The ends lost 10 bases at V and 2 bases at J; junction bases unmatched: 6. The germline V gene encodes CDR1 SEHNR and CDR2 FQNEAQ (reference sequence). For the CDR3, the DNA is TGTGCCACCGGGGGACAGGGAACCTACGAGCAGTACTTC. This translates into CATGGQGTYEQYF.

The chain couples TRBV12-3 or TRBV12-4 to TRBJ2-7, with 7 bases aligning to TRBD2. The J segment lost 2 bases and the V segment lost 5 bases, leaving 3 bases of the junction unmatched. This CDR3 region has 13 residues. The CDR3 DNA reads TGTGCCAGCAGTGGGACTAACGCCTACGAGCAGTACTTC. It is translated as CASSGTNAYEQYF.